The clone carrying this T cell receptor (beta chain) was seen more than once but under ten times. Its target is not known. This record belongs to a study of cytomegalovirus exposure and HLA in healthy donors. 13 Jbeta primers and 60 Vbeta primers were used for the PCR. TCRdb's table, derived via immunoSEQ multiplex PCR, lists solely in-frame clones and lacks some. This table holds 150,000 to 200,000 clones, 65% to 85% found once. Regarding the study as a whole: Reportedly, a later analysis found an Asian-associated ancestry cluster had fewer N-insertions than the roughly 670-donor mean.

CDR1 LNHDA and CDR2 SQIVND come from the germline V gene (reference sequence). The CDR3 spans 15 residues. Trimming took 6 bases from V and 6 from J; bases not matched to a gene: 11. This chain uses TRBV19 with TRBJ2-7, with 10 bases lining up with TRBD2. Sequenced input: PBMCs. This TCR derives from a man aged 40-49 years in good health and CMV-seropositive. The CDR3 here is CASSRGLAVGGEQYF. The CDR3 DNA sequence: TGTGCCAGTAGCAGAGGACTAGCGGTGGGGGGCGAGCAGTACTTC.